This TCR beta chain was captured by sequencing in a study of naive CD8 T cells in extremely preterm neonates. The data were produced by immunoSEQ multiplex PCR, yet TCRdb's version contains in-frame clones alone and is incomplete. The data contain around 7,000 clones, about 98% of them singletons. The CDR3 extends over 15 amino acids. The junction had 6 bases not matched to a gene; V was cut back by 0 bases and J by 8 bases. Germline assignment: CDR1 SGHNT and CDR2 YENEEA. The TCR comes from a human donor in good health. The sample consisted of naive CD8+ T cells from blood. This sequence joins TRBV11-3 and TRBJ2-1, with TRBD2 identical over 8 bases. CDR3 sequence reads: CASSLEAGDLDEQFF. The CDR3, as DNA: TGTGCCAGCAGCTTAGAAGCGGGAGATCTCGATGAGCAGTTCTTC.